A selection of T cell receptor beta chains follows, all from one sample in a study of cytomegalovirus exposure and HLA in healthy donors. This table comes from immunoSEQ multiplex PCR, and its TCRdb copy is limited to in-frame clones, with some not included. The table lists about 240,000 clones, approximately 83% of them singletons, with roughly 1.2% in the top ten. Source material: PBMCs. The origin of the receptors is a woman aged 30 to 39 in good health and CMV-seropositive. Both conserved end residues are part of each CDR3. The D gene is left open where the match is weak. Clone size, where shown, is once, few, many, or a class for clones that have expanded.

j_gene: TRBJ2-7
len: 15
abundance: .
v_gene: TRBV28
d_gene: .
CDR3nt: TGTGCCAGCAGTTTTAGGGTGGGAGCCTCCTACGAGCAGTACTTC
CDR3aa: CASSFRVGASYEQYF

j_gene: TRBJ1-2
len: 14
abundance: .
v_gene: TRBV30
d_gene: .
CDR3nt: TGTGCCTGGAGAATTAGAGGGTCTATACGTGGCTACACCTTC
CDR3aa: CAWRIRGSIRGYTF

j_gene: TRBJ2-1
len: 15
abundance: .
v_gene: TRBV7-6
d_gene: .
CDR3nt: TGTGCCAGCAGCTTAGGCTGGGGCTTTAACAATGAGCAGTTCTTC
CDR3aa: CASSLGWGFNNEQFF

j_gene: TRBJ2-7
len: 18
abundance: .
v_gene: TRBV5-1
d_gene: .
CDR3nt: TGCGCCAGCAGCTCGGCCCTGTGGGGACCGGGACTGAGCTACGAGCAGTACTTC
CDR3aa: CASSSALWGPGLSYEQYF

j_gene: TRBJ2-7
len: 15
abundance: .
v_gene: TRBV15
d_gene: TRBD1
CDR3nt: TGTGCCACCAGCAGGATCGGGACAGGGGCCTACGAGCAGTACTTC
CDR3aa: CATSRIGTGAYEQYF

j_gene: TRBJ1-4
len: 16
abundance: .
v_gene: TRBV18
d_gene: .
CDR3nt: TGTGCCAGCTCACCACCGGAGACGGGAGGGAATGAAAAACTGTTTTTT
CDR3aa: CASSPPETGGNEKLFF

j_gene: TRBJ2-3
len: 17
abundance: .
v_gene: TRBV7-6
d_gene: TRBD2
CDR3nt: TGTGCCAGCAGCTTAAGGCCTAGCGGGAGTGCCGCAGATACGCAGTATTTT
CDR3aa: CASSLRPSGSAADTQYF

j_gene: TRBJ2-1
len: 15
abundance: .
v_gene: TRBV11-3
d_gene: TRBD1
CDR3nt: TGTGCCAGCAGCAACCGACAGGGGCCTTACAATGAGCAGTTCTTC
CDR3aa: CASSNRQGPYNEQFF

j_gene: TRBJ2-4
len: 12
abundance: few
v_gene: TRBV14
d_gene: TRBD2
CDR3nt: TGTGCCAGCAGCCCGCGGAGCCACGGGAGGGACTTC
CDR3aa: CASSPRSHGRDF

j_gene: TRBJ2-7
len: 14
abundance: .
v_gene: TRBV18
d_gene: TRBD1
CDR3nt: TGTGCCAGCTCACAGACAGGGGGGGATTACGAGCAGTACTTC
CDR3aa: CASSQTGGDYEQYF

j_gene: TRBJ2-2
len: 16
abundance: .
v_gene: TRBV6-1
d_gene: TRBD2
CDR3nt: TGTGCCAGCAGTGGCGGACTAGGCGTCGGAGCCGGGGAGCTGTTTTTT
CDR3aa: CASSGGLGVGAGELFF

j_gene: TRBJ1-1
len: 15
abundance: .
v_gene: TRBV19
d_gene: TRBD1
CDR3nt: TGTGCCAGTAGTAGAAACCGGGACAGGAACACTGAAGCTTTCTTT
CDR3aa: CASSRNRDRNTEAFF

j_gene: TRBJ2-1
len: 16
abundance: .
v_gene: TRBV4-2
d_gene: TRBD2
CDR3nt: TGTGCCAGCAGCTTGGTCGGGACTAGCGGAAACAATGAGCAGTTCTTC
CDR3aa: CASSLVGTSGNNEQFF

j_gene: TRBJ2-1
len: 16
abundance: .
v_gene: TRBV7-9
d_gene: TRBD2
CDR3nt: TGTGCCAGCAGCTCTCTGACTAGCGGGAGTCCGGATGAGCAGTTCTTC
CDR3aa: CASSSLTSGSPDEQFF

j_gene: TRBJ2-1
len: 16
abundance: .
v_gene: TRBV28
d_gene: TRBD2
CDR3nt: TGTGCCAGCAGTGAGGGACTAGCGGGCCCATACAATGAGCAGTTCTTC
CDR3aa: CASSEGLAGPYNEQFF

j_gene: TRBJ2-1
len: 16
abundance: .
v_gene: TRBV14
d_gene: TRBD2
CDR3nt: TGTGCCAGCAGCCAAGACAGACTAGCGGGAGTAGATGAGCAGTTCTTC
CDR3aa: CASSQDRLAGVDEQFF

j_gene: TRBJ2-2
len: 15
abundance: .
v_gene: TRBV5-6
d_gene: .
CDR3nt: TGTGCCAGCAGCTTGGGAGCCCTCTCGACCGGGGAGCTGTTTTTT
CDR3aa: CASSLGALSTGELFF

j_gene: TRBJ2-7
len: 15
abundance: .
v_gene: TRBV10-3
d_gene: TRBD1
CDR3nt: TGTGCCATCAGGAGGCCGGGACAGGGGGTCCACGAGCAGTACTTC
CDR3aa: CAIRRPGQGVHEQYF

j_gene: TRBJ2-1
len: 15
abundance: .
v_gene: TRBV5-1
d_gene: TRBD2
CDR3nt: TGCGCCAGCAGCTCACTAGCGCCCTCTACAAATGAGCAGTTCTTC
CDR3aa: CASSSLAPSTNEQFF

j_gene: TRBJ2-1
len: 13
abundance: .
v_gene: TRBV5-5
d_gene: .
CDR3nt: TGTGCCAGCAGCTTGGGAGAAACCCAAGAGCAGTTCTTC
CDR3aa: CASSLGETQEQFF

j_gene: TRBJ1-1
len: 13
abundance: .
v_gene: TRBV28
d_gene: TRBD1
CDR3nt: TGTGCCAGCAGTTTACTGGACAGGGGCGGAACTTTCTTT
CDR3aa: CASSLLDRGGTFF

j_gene: TRBJ1-5
len: 14
abundance: .
v_gene: TRBV27
d_gene: .
CDR3nt: TGTGCCAGCAGTTACGGGTCAGGCAATCAGCCCCAGCATTTT
CDR3aa: CASSYGSGNQPQHF

j_gene: TRBJ2-7
len: 15
abundance: .
v_gene: TRBV5-1
d_gene: TRBD2
CDR3nt: TGCGCCAGCAGTTCCCCGGGACTAGGTCCCCGCGAGCAGTACTTC
CDR3aa: CASSSPGLGPREQYF

j_gene: TRBJ1-2
len: 15
abundance: .
v_gene: TRBV4-2
d_gene: .
CDR3nt: TGTGCCAGCAGCCTAAACCGGGACATAAACTATGGCTACACCTTC
CDR3aa: CASSLNRDINYGYTF

j_gene: TRBJ1-3
len: 15
abundance: .
v_gene: TRBV11-2
d_gene: .
CDR3nt: TGTGCCAGCAGGACACCAGGGTCGACAGGAAACACCATATATTTT
CDR3aa: CASRTPGSTGNTIYF

j_gene: TRBJ2-5
len: 13
abundance: .
v_gene: TRBV29-1
d_gene: TRBD2
CDR3nt: TGCAGCGTTGTTAAAGCGGGAGCGGTTACCCAGTACTTC
CDR3aa: CSVVKAGAVTQYF

j_gene: TRBJ2-2
len: 17
abundance: .
v_gene: TRBV5-1
d_gene: TRBD2
CDR3nt: TGCGCCAGCAGCTATTCCCTAGCGGGAGGGCCCACCGGGGAGCTGTTTTTT
CDR3aa: CASSYSLAGGPTGELFF

j_gene: TRBJ2-4
len: 13
abundance: .
v_gene: TRBV27
d_gene: TRBD1
CDR3nt: TGTGCCAGCAGTTTAGACAGGGGAAACATTCAGTACTTC
CDR3aa: CASSLDRGNIQYF

j_gene: TRBJ2-3
len: 11
abundance: .
v_gene: TRBV6-6
d_gene: .
CDR3nt: TGTGCCAGCAGTTACCGAGATACGCAGTATTTT
CDR3aa: CASSYRDTQYF

j_gene: TRBJ2-6
len: 18
abundance: .
v_gene: TRBV19
d_gene: TRBD1
CDR3nt: TGTGCCAGTAAGGACTTTGGACAGGGGAGCTCTGGGGCCAACGTCCTGACTTTC
CDR3aa: CASKDFGQGSSGANVLTF

j_gene: TRBJ2-1
len: 15
abundance: few
v_gene: TRBV11-3
d_gene: TRBD2
CDR3nt: TGTGCCAGCAGCTTAGCCGGACTAGCCTTAAATGAGCAGTTCTTC
CDR3aa: CASSLAGLALNEQFF

j_gene: TRBJ2-5
len: 13
abundance: .
v_gene: TRBV5-1
d_gene: TRBD2
CDR3nt: TGCGCCAGCAGGCGGGAGTCTCAACGGACCCAGTACTTC
CDR3aa: CASRRESQRTQYF

j_gene: TRBJ1-2
len: 14
abundance: .
v_gene: TRBV6-5
d_gene: .
CDR3nt: TGTGCCAGCAGGCAAAGGACAGCTAGTTTCGGCTACACCTTC
CDR3aa: CASRQRTASFGYTF

j_gene: TRBJ1-1
len: 13
abundance: .
v_gene: TRBV11-3
d_gene: .
CDR3nt: TGTGCCAGCAGCTTACAAAGGGACAATGAAGCTTTCTTT
CDR3aa: CASSLQRDNEAFF

j_gene: TRBJ1-2
len: 14
abundance: .
v_gene: TRBV19
d_gene: .
CDR3nt: TGTGCCAGTAGTATAACGGGGGACGCGTCTGGCTACACCTTC
CDR3aa: CASSITGDASGYTF

j_gene: TRBJ1-2
len: 14
abundance: .
v_gene: TRBV27
d_gene: TRBD1
CDR3nt: TGTGCCAGCAGTTCCCTCGGGACAGGGGAGGGCTACACCTTC
CDR3aa: CASSSLGTGEGYTF

j_gene: TRBJ1-1
len: 12
abundance: few
v_gene: TRBV29-1
d_gene: .
CDR3nt: TGCAGCGTTACAGGGATGAACACTGAAGCTTTCTTT
CDR3aa: CSVTGMNTEAFF

j_gene: TRBJ2-3
len: 12
abundance: .
v_gene: TRBV30
d_gene: .
CDR3nt: TGTGCCTGGAGGCAGTACACAGATACGCAGTATTTT
CDR3aa: CAWRQYTDTQYF

j_gene: TRBJ2-7
len: 14
abundance: .
v_gene: TRBV28
d_gene: .
CDR3nt: TGTGCCAGCAGTTTAATAGGGGGAACCTACGAGCAGTACTTC
CDR3aa: CASSLIGGTYEQYF

j_gene: TRBJ2-1
len: 14
abundance: .
v_gene: TRBV19
d_gene: .
CDR3nt: TGTGCCAGTAGTAGTAGTTGGTCCTACAATGAGCAGTTCTTC
CDR3aa: CASSSSWSYNEQFF

j_gene: TRBJ1-5
len: 12
abundance: .
v_gene: TRBV28
d_gene: TRBD1
CDR3nt: TGTGCCGTGGACAGGGCCAATCAGCCCCAGCATTTT
CDR3aa: CAVDRANQPQHF

j_gene: TRBJ2-7
len: 15
abundance: .
v_gene: TRBV27
d_gene: TRBD2
CDR3nt: TGTGCCAGCAGTTTATCACTAGCGGAAACCTACGAGCAGTACTTC
CDR3aa: CASSLSLAETYEQYF

j_gene: TRBJ1-3
len: 14
abundance: .
v_gene: TRBV28
d_gene: .
CDR3nt: TGTGCCAGCAGTTTCAGGGGCTCTGGAAACACCATATATTTT
CDR3aa: CASSFRGSGNTIYF

j_gene: TRBJ2-7
len: 13
abundance: .
v_gene: TRBV7-9
d_gene: .
CDR3nt: TGTGCCAGCAGCCCTGAGGGTTGGTACGAGCAGTACTTC
CDR3aa: CASSPEGWYEQYF

j_gene: TRBJ2-2
len: 17
abundance: .
v_gene: TRBV6-4
d_gene: TRBD2
CDR3nt: TGTGCCAGCAGTGAGACTAGCCGGGGGGCGAACACCGGGGAGCTGTTTTTT
CDR3aa: CASSETSRGANTGELFF

j_gene: TRBJ2-1
len: 16
abundance: .
v_gene: TRBV10-1
d_gene: TRBD1
CDR3nt: TGCGCCAGCAGTGAGTTTCGACAGGGGAGTAACAATGAGCAGTTCTTC
CDR3aa: CASSEFRQGSNNEQFF

j_gene: TRBJ2-1
len: 15
abundance: .
v_gene: TRBV11-2
d_gene: .
CDR3nt: TGTGCCAGCAGCTTAGATTTCGGGACTTACAATGAGCAGTTCTTC
CDR3aa: CASSLDFGTYNEQFF

j_gene: TRBJ2-3
len: 15
abundance: .
v_gene: TRBV10-1
d_gene: TRBD2
CDR3nt: TGCGCCAGCAGTAAAGCGGGAGGGCTGTACAATACGCAGTATTTT
CDR3aa: CASSKAGGLYNTQYF

j_gene: TRBJ1-4
len: 12
abundance: .
v_gene: TRBV11-2
d_gene: .
CDR3nt: TGTGCCAGCAGCCAAGGGGTTGAAAAACTGTTTTTT
CDR3aa: CASSQGVEKLFF

j_gene: TRBJ2-1
len: 16
abundance: .
v_gene: TRBV5-1
d_gene: .
CDR3nt: TGCGCCAGCAACTTGGGGGGCCGGAGCTCCTACAATGAGCAGTTCTTC
CDR3aa: CASNLGGRSSYNEQFF

j_gene: TRBJ2-1
len: 17
abundance: .
v_gene: TRBV7-8
d_gene: TRBD1
CDR3nt: TGTGCCAGCAGCGCCGACCGGGACAGGGGGCGTAGAAATGAGCAGTTCTTC
CDR3aa: CASSADRDRGRRNEQFF